This T cell receptor (beta chain) was obtained from a study of cytomegalovirus exposure and HLA in healthy donors. The germline CDR1 and CDR2 sequences are KGHSH and LQKENI. The CDR3 runs 15 residues. J was trimmed by 4 bases and V by 2 bases; bases with no gene match: 6. Findings and limits, study-wide: A later examination showed that TCR association rates differed by HLA locus, with DRB1 most and HLA-C fewest.

With respect to this clone: The antigen is not known.

With 60 Vbeta and 13 Jbeta primers, the PCR was carried out. The table came from immunoSEQ multiplex PCR; TCRdb's copy has only in-frame clones and leaves some out. In the table there are about 150,000 clones, approximately 75% of which are singletons. The rearrangement uses TRBV18 and TRBJ1-1, with 8 bases that match TRBD1. This receptor was taken from a man between 18 and 35 years old in good health and CMV-seronegative. The sample was PBMCs. Here the CDR3 DNA reads TGTGCCAGCTCACCAGGTAGGCAGGGGGCCACTGAAGCTTTCTTT. Residues: CASSPGRQGATEAFF.